A selection of T cell receptor beta chains follows, all from one sample in a study of regulatory T cells in long-lasting Graves disease. TCRdb ran MiXCR on the multiplex PCR reads and lists one entry per CDR3 protein. The table records 350,000 to 450,000 distinct CDR3 sequences, 16% of them present only once. Another study also made use of these data, one on T cells in Graves' hyperthyroidism and ophthalmopathy.

Sequencing was performed on peripheral blood mononuclear cells (PBMCs), taken at new diagnosis, from a patient treated with antithyroid drugs. All receptors derive from a man between 35 and 55 years old with Graves disease. Each CDR3 is given with its conserved first and last residue. Each record gives: D gene, J gene, V gene, clone size, CDR3 protein, CDR3 DNA. The D gene is left open where the match is weak. Not every row has a clone size; where given, it reads once, few, many or a size class.

TRBD1,TRBJ1-3,TRBV28,-,CASSLPGTAGGNTIYF,TGTGCCAGCAGTTTACCCGGGACAGCAGGTGGAAACACCATATATTTT
TRBD1,TRBJ1-5,TRBV6-2/TRBV6-3,few,CASSYYSGTGADQPQHF,TGTGCCAGCAGTTATTATTCCGGGACAGGGGCCGATCAGCCCCAGCATTTT
TRBD1,TRBJ1-6,TRBV6-1,-,CASRHRGDSENSPLHF,TGTGCCAGCAGACACAGGGGGGACAGTGAGAATTCACCCCTCCACTTT
-,TRBJ1-2,TRBV5-1,many,CASSWTGQLGYTF,TGCGCCAGCAGCTGGACGGGACAACTAGGCTACACCTTC
TRBD1,TRBJ2-3,TRBV5-6,-,CASSSIGTGLTDTQYF,TGTGCCAGCAGCTCGATCGGGACAGGGTTGACAGATACGCAGTATTTT
TRBD1,TRBJ1-2,TRBV6-1,-,CASSTPGDRANYGYTF,TGTGCCAGCAGTACGCCCGGGGACAGGGCGAACTATGGCTACACCTTC
TRBD2,TRBJ2-1,TRBV6-6,-,CASSYSRLAGGQKFF,TGTGCCAGCAGTTACTCGAGACTAGCGGGGGGGCAGAAGTTCTTC
-,TRBJ1-5,TRBV7-9,-,CASSLVVYSNQPQHF,TGTGCCAGCAGCTTAGTAGTCTATAGCAATCAGCCCCAGCATTTT
-,TRBJ1-5,TRBV6-1,many,CASSEIGARYQPQHF,TGTGCCAGCAGTGAAATTGGGGCACGATATCAGCCCCAGCATTTT
-,TRBJ2-7,TRBV20-1,many,CSARPGVSASYEQYF,TGCAGTGCTAGGCCCGGTGTGAGTGCCTCCTACGAGCAGTACTTC
-,TRBJ1-4,TRBV20-1,-,CSARDLTGPFASTNEKLFF,TGCAGTGCTAGAGATCTGACAGGCCCCTTTGCTTCAACTAATGAAAAACTGTTTTTT
TRBD1,TRBJ2-7,TRBV18,many,CASSWDSHEQYF,TGTGCCAGCTCGTGGGACAGTCACGAGCAGTACTTC
-,TRBJ2-3,TRBV7-9,-,CASRGRYTDTQYF,TGTGCCAGCAGAGGCAGGTACACAGATACGCAGTATTTT
-,TRBJ1-4,TRBV11-3,many,CASSLVGIANEKLFF,TGTGCCAGCAGCTTGGTTGGGATAGCTAATGAAAAACTGTTTTTT
TRBD2,TRBJ2-4,TRBV4-1,-,CASSRLAGGIDKNIQYF,TGCGCCAGCAGCCGACTAGCGGGGGGGATCGACAAAAACATTCAGTACTTC
-,TRBJ1-5,TRBV12-5,many,CASGLGSPGALNQPQHF,TGTGCTAGTGGTTTGGGAAGCCCAGGGGCCCTTAATCAGCCCCAGCATTTT